The TCR beta chain described here comes from a study of blood T cell repertoires in COVID-19. The junction had 9 bases not matched to a gene; V was cut back by 5 bases and J by 4 bases. The CDR3 is 17 residues long. Germline CDR1 and CDR2: MNHEY and SVGEGT. Per the original methods: Reference gene primer amplification in the assay estimated nucleated cell counts. Repertoires were generated with immunoSEQ multiplex PCR, while TCRdb's copy carries only in-frame clones and drops some. V and J calls and clone size are given by that table; D and trimming were obtained from the DNA. The sample yields about 170,000 clones, 70% to 90% seen once.

The chain is built from TRBV6-2 or TRBV6-3 and TRBJ2-3; the match to TRBD2 covers 13 bases. Sequencing was done on a sample of peripheral blood. The receptor was isolated from an elderly woman in a cohort sampled during active or convalescent COVID-19. This CDR3 is CASSRTSGGFRADTQYF. DNA for the CDR3: TGTGCCAGCAGTCGGACTAGCGGGGGCTTTAGGGCAGATACGCAGTATTTT.